This entry lists 10 T cell receptor beta chains sequenced from one sample in a study of T-cell memory formation after mild COVID-19. TCRdb re-derived calls from the 5' RACE reads in MiXCR, one entry per CDR3 protein. Here the sample spans roughly 550,000 distinct CDR3 sequences, roughly 20% being singletons. Sequenced sample: PBMCs or a T cell subset sorted from them (not recorded which). These receptors came from an adult woman who had mild COVID-19 (a few samples of this study predate the infection). Cell type and time point are not known.

The chain employs TRBV23-1 and TRBJ1-5, with D unclear. TRBV23-1 is reported as an ORF; its role is uncertain. Deletions cut 6 bases from V and 0 bases from J, with 12 bases between. This CDR3 region has 15 residues. Here the CDR3 DNA reads TGCGCCAGCAGCCTACCCGGGGATAGCAATCAGCCCCAGCATTTT. It is translated as CASSLPGDSNQPQHF.

There are a few counts of this clonotype. V and J are TRBV7-9 and TRBJ1-1; D unclear. Germline loops: CDR1 SEHNR, CDR2 FQNEAQ (reference sequence). The CDR3 runs 14 residues. Between the trimmed V and J ends, which lost 5 bases and 1 base, there was a span of 11 bases. CDR3 sequence (DNA): TGTGCCAGCAGCGAAGACACGCCGAACACTGAAGCTTTCTTT. As protein: CASSEDTPNTEAFF.

The chain is built from TRBV3-1 and TRBJ2-4; the match to TRBD1 covers 7 bases. There are 13 residues in the CDR3. Germline CDR1 and CDR2: LGHDT and YNNKEL (reference sequence). The J segment lost 8 bases and the V segment lost 1 base, leaving 2 bases of the junction unmatched. The CDR3 region is CASSQGGGHIQYF. For the CDR3, the DNA is TGTGCCAGCAGCCAAGGAGGGGGCCACATTCAGTACTTC.

The chain carries TRBV6-5 and TRBJ1-5, with TRBD1 as a possible D gene (6 bases). This CDR3 has 14 amino acids. CDR1 and CDR2 from the germline V gene are MNHEY and SVGAGI. With 5 bases removed from V and 3 bases from J, the gap between germline ends came to 11 bases. The CDR3 protein is CASSPTGFNQPQHF. CDR3 bases: TGTGCCAGCAGTCCCACAGGGTTCAATCAGCCCCAGCATTTT.

V is TRBV14 and J is TRBJ2-7, with a tentative D call TRBD2 (5 bases). The CDR3 totals 15 residues. Germline V gene sequence: CDR1 SGHDN, CDR2 FVKESK. V dropped 1 base and J dropped 7 bases, with 17 bases sitting between them. CDR3 coding DNA: TGTGCCAGCAGCCAAGCTGTCGGGCCCTCGGGGGAGCAGTACTTC. It codes for CASSQAVGPSGEQYF.

This clonotype was observed a handful of times. This chain joins TRBV29-1 and TRBJ2-5, with D perhaps being TRBD1 or TRBD2 (5 bases each). Trimming removed 6 bases at V and 0 bases at J, with 11 bases between. CDR1 is SQVTM, CDR2 ANQGSEA, per germline. This CDR3 has 13 amino acids. DNA for the CDR3: TGCAGCGTGGGGGACGGGTACCAAGAGACCCAGTACTTC. Residues: CSVGDGYQETQYF.

This clonotype was recorded at least ten times. The rearrangement uses TRBV24-1 and TRBJ2-7; a possible D gene is TRBD1 (6 bases). The CDR3 has 15 residues. Per germline, CDR1 KGHDR and CDR2 SFDVKD. Trimming removed 3 bases from V and 0 bases from J, with 11 bases in between. This CDR3 is CATSDPGAHSYEQYF. In DNA, the CDR3 is TGTGCCACCAGTGATCCAGGGGCGCACTCCTACGAGCAGTACTTC.

Only a few counts were recorded for this clonotype. This chain joins TRBV7-3 and TRBJ2-1; no clear D. There are 13 residues in the CDR3. Germline V gene lookup returns CDR1 SGHTA and CDR2 FQGTGA. Trimming took 5 bases from V and 7 from J, leaving 12 bases between them. The DNA for the CDR3 is TGTGCCAGCAGCCCCTCGACTTGGAATGAGCAGTTCTTC. This gives the protein CASSPSTWNEQFF.

The chain is built from TRBV7-3 and TRBJ2-1; unclear D gene. The CDR3 length is 15 residues. The V gene's germline CDR1 is SGHTA and CDR2 FQGTGA. The ends were cut back, 5 bases at V and 6 bases at J, with 17 bases in the middle. The CDR3 region is CASSPSVTAGNEQFF. The CDR3 region has the DNA TGTGCCAGCAGCCCCTCAGTGACCGCCGGCAATGAGCAGTTCTTC.

This chain joins TRBV6-6 and TRBJ2-2; 11 nucleotides line up with TRBD2. This CDR3 has 17 amino acids. CDR1 is MNHNY and CDR2 is SVGAGI in the germline V gene (reference sequence). V lost 6 bases, J lost 4 bases, and 10 bases stayed unmatched. CDR3 coding DNA: TGTGCCAGCAGGGTAGCGGGAGGGCCCTCCGCCACCGGGGAGCTGTTTTTT. Its translation: CASRVAGGPSATGELFF.